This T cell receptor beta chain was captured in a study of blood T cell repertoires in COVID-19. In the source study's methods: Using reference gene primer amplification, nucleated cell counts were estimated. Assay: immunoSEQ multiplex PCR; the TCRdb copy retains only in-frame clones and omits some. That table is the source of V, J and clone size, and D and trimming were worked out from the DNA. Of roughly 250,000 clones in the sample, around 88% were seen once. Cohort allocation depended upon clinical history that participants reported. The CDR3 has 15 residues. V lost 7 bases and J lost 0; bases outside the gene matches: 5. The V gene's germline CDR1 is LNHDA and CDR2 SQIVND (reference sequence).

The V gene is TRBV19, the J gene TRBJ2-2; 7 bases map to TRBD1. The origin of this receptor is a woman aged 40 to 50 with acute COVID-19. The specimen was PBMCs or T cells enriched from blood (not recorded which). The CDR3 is CASKLQGTNTGELFF. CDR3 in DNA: TGTGCCAGTAAGTTACAGGGGACGAACACCGGGGAGCTGTTTTTT.